The 22 T cell receptor beta chains reported below all come from one sample, sequenced in a study of cytomegalovirus exposure and HLA in healthy donors. PCR involved 60 Vbeta and 13 Jbeta primers. Data came from immunoSEQ multiplex PCR; TCRdb stores just in-frame clones and leaves some out. The sample contains 150,000 to 200,000 clones, 65% to 85% of which appear only once. The sample consisted of PBMCs. Receptors originate from a woman aged 35 to 49 in good health and CMV-seropositive.

The V gene is TRBV5-1, the J gene TRBJ2-4; TRBD2 agrees at 13 bases. After removal of 5 bases from V and 8 bases from J, the junction contained 13 bases not matched to a gene. The CDR3 covers 17 residues. The germline gives CDR1 SGHRS, CDR2 YFSETQ. CDR3 loop: CASSWTGTSGAPYIQYF. CDR3 sequence (DNA): TGCGCCAGCAGTTGGACCGGGACTAGCGGGGCCCCATACATTCAGTACTTC.

This clone was found a few times. DNA of the CDR3: TGTGCCAGCAACCCCCTCGGGACAACAGATACGCAGTATTTT. It specifies CASNPLGTTDTQYF. V and J are TRBV5-5 and TRBJ2-3; the D gene is possibly TRBD1 (6 bases). Germline V gene sequence: CDR1 SGHKS, CDR2 YYEKEE (reference sequence). This CDR3 is 14 amino acids long. Trimming removed 6 bases at V and 3 bases at J, with 14 bases between.

V usage is TRBV28 and J usage is TRBJ1-2; TRBD1 is a possible D gene (6 bases). This CDR3 is built from 13 residues. Trimming stripped 6 bases from V and 4 bases from J, with 12 bases between. From germline, CDR1 is MDHEN and CDR2 SYDVKM. The CDR3 region has the DNA TGTGCCAGCAGCTCACCAGGGGCCTATGGCTACACCTTC. Protein: CASSSPGAYGYTF.

The V gene is TRBV5-3, the J gene TRBJ2-3, with D possibly TRBD2 on 6 matching bases. TRBV5-3 is an ORF, with its function uncertain. V was pared by 1 base and J by 1 base, with 10 bases between. There are 15 residues in the CDR3. This CDR3 reads CARSLIRGGTDTQYF. DNA for the CDR3: TGTGCCAGAAGCTTGATTCGCGGGGGCACAGATACGCAGTATTTT.

The rearrangement links TRBV14 to TRBJ2-2; TRBD1 is a possible D gene (6 bases). CDR3 length: 16 residues. The V end lost 4 bases, the J end lost 3 bases, and 15 bases lay between the germline ends. Germline values: CDR1 SGHDN, CDR2 FVKESK. CDR3 loop: CASSPDYRVDTGELFF. The CDR3 nucleotides are TGTGCCAGCAGCCCTGATTACAGGGTAGACACCGGGGAGCTGTTTTTT. Together with reference TRBV14 and TRBJ2-2, the CDR3 gives the full variable domain: EAGVTQFPSHSVIEKGQTVTLRCDPISGHDNLYWYRRVMGKEIKFLLHFVKESKQDESGMPNNRFLAERTGGTYSTLKVQPAELEDSGVYFCASSPDYRVDTGELFFGEGSRLTVL.

This chain joins TRBV5-4 and TRBJ2-3, with TRBD2 identical over 10 bases. CDR1 and CDR2 (germline): SGHNT, YYREEE (reference sequence). The CDR3 totals 17 residues. V was pared by 0 bases and J by 0 bases, with 4 bases of the junction left unmatched. CDR3 region: CASSLDPLAGSTDTQYF. CDR3 nucleotide sequence: TGTGCCAGCAGCTTGGACCCACTAGCGGGGAGCACAGATACGCAGTATTTT.

A few counts support this clone. The V and J genes are TRBV4-3 and TRBJ1-2, with 7 bases that match TRBD1. The CDR3 consists of 14 residues. Germline V CDR1 and CDR2: LGHNA, YSLEER. Losses at the gene ends were 3 bases for V and 4 bases for J; bases not matched to a gene: 5. DNA of the CDR3: TGCGCCAGCAGCCAGGAGACAGGGCCCTATGGCTACACCTTC. As protein: CASSQETGPYGYTF.

The chain carries TRBV9 and TRBJ2-5; 12 bases map to TRBD2. J gave up 2 bases and V 0 bases, and 8 bases lay outside the gene matches. The CDR3 runs 18 residues. CDR1 SGDLS and CDR2 YYNGEE come from the germline V gene. In nucleotides, the CDR3 is TGTGCCAGCAGCGTAGATCTCTCTAGCGGGGGGGTGCAAGAGACCCAGTACTTC. This gives the protein CASSVDLSSGGVQETQYF.

The chain links TRBV14 to TRBJ2-2, with D perhaps TRBD1 (5 bases). V shed 0 bases and J shed 5 bases, with 10 bases lying between them. Germline CDR1 is SGHDN and CDR2 is FVKESK. The CDR3 spans 15 residues. CDR3 bases: TGTGCCAGCAGCCAAGACTCCAGGGAAACCGGGGAGCTGTTTTTT. Amino acid sequence: CASSQDSRETGELFF. The full variable domain, in which reference TRBV14 and TRBJ2-2 provide the parts outside the CDR3, is EAGVTQFPSHSVIEKGQTVTLRCDPISGHDNLYWYRRVMGKEIKFLLHFVKESKQDESGMPNNRFLAERTGGTYSTLKVQPAELEDSGVYFCASSQDSRETGELFFGEGSRLTVL.

The J gene is TRBJ2-1, the V gene TRBV5-8; D not resolved. The V gene's germline CDR1 is SGHTS and CDR2 YDEGEE. Trimming removed 7 bases from V and 0 bases from J, with 17 bases in between. The CDR3 is made up of 16 amino acids. CDR3 loop: CASYYLGAPSYNEQFF. CDR3 bases: TGTGCCAGCTACTACCTAGGAGCCCCCTCCTACAATGAGCAGTTCTTC.

V is TRBV2 and J is TRBJ2-2; maybe TRBD1 (5 bases). Trimming stripped 6 bases from V and 1 base from J, with 12 bases between. Germline CDR1 reads SNHLY; CDR2 reads FYNNEI. The CDR3 consists of 15 residues. CDR3 residues: CASSLKTGNTGELFF. In nucleotides, the CDR3 is TGTGCCAGCAGCTTAAAAACAGGGAACACCGGGGAGCTGTTTTTT.

As to this clone: The same CDR3 is also encoded by other DNA sequences in this sample. This CDR3 is CASAPLFGARVYSNQPQHF. The CDR3 nucleotides are TGTGCTAGTGCCCCACTATTTGGGGCACGAGTTTATAGCAATCAGCCCCAGCATTTT. V usage is TRBV12-5 and J usage is TRBJ1-5; TRBD1 is a possible D gene (5 bases). The CDR3 extends over 19 amino acids. CDR1 LGHNT and CDR2 FRNRAP come from the germline V gene. Trimming stripped 7 bases from V and 0 bases from J, with 25 bases between.

The rearrangement joins TRBV30 to TRBJ1-3; 7 bases align to TRBD1. Germline V gives CDR1 GTSNPN, CDR2 SVGIG (reference sequence). The CDR3 loop spans 15 amino acids. V was pared by 4 bases and J by 0 bases, with 6 bases of the junction left unmatched. The CDR3 region is CAWNRGSRSGNTIYF. In DNA form, the CDR3 reads TGTGCCTGGAACAGGGGCTCCCGCTCTGGAAACACCATATATTTT.

This sequence joins TRBV5-1 and TRBJ1-1, with 7 bases aligning to TRBD1. The length of the CDR3 is 13 residues. Germline V CDR1 and CDR2: SGHRS, YFSETQ. J was trimmed by 12 bases and V by 3 bases; bases with no gene match: 11. The chain's CDR3 is CASSYGQDNVSFF. The CDR3 coding sequence is TGCGCCAGCAGCTATGGACAGGACAATGTTTCTTTCTTT. Together with reference TRBV5-1 and TRBJ1-1, the CDR3 gives the full variable domain: KAGVTQTPRYLIKTRGQQVTLSCSPISGHRSVSWYQQTPGQGLQFLFEYFSETQRNKGNFPGRFSGRQFSNSRSEMNVSTLELGDSALYLCASSYGQDNVSFFGQGTRLTVV.

The J gene is TRBJ2-2, the V gene TRBV5-1, with 10 positions matching TRBD1. The germline gives CDR1 SGHRS, CDR2 YFSETQ. V was pared by 4 bases and J by 7 bases, with 7 bases of the junction left unmatched. This CDR3 has 15 amino acids. This chain's CDR3 is CASSGRQGAGGELFF. Written as DNA, the CDR3 is TGCGCCAGCAGCGGGAGACAGGGGGCTGGCGGGGAGCTGTTTTTT.

The CDR3, as DNA: TGTGCCTGGAGTGTAGGGACAGGGCTTTTCTACGAGCAGTACTTC. This gives the protein CAWSVGTGLFYEQYF. V gene TRBV30 combines with J gene TRBJ2-7; 9 bases match TRBD1. CDR3 length: 15 residues. Trimming removed 0 bases from V and 3 bases from J; junction bases left unmatched: 6. CDR1 and CDR2 (germline): GTSNPN, SVGIG (reference sequence).

The rearrangement uses TRBV7-9 and TRBJ1-2, with 8 bases aligning to TRBD1. The CDR3 spans 16 residues. Germline values: CDR1 SEHNR, CDR2 FQNEAQ (reference sequence). After removal of 4 bases from V and 5 bases from J, the junction contained 12 bases not matched to a gene. CDR3 loop: CASSSGGAGGQYGYTF. CDR3 nucleotide sequence: TGTGCCAGCAGCTCGGGGGGCGCAGGGGGCCAATATGGCTACACCTTC.

This chain links TRBV28 with TRBJ2-7, with TRBD2 identical over 14 bases. CDR1 is MDHEN, CDR2 SYDVKM, per germline. The CDR3 runs to 18 residues. The junction had 11 bases not matched to a gene; V was cut back by 7 bases and J by 0 bases. CDR3 in amino acids: CASNDPRTSGGISYEQYF. The CDR3 nucleotides read TGTGCCAGCAACGACCCAAGGACTAGCGGGGGGATCTCCTACGAGCAGTACTTC.

This rearrangement joins TRBV30 to TRBJ2-5; a possible D gene is TRBD2 (6 bases). Trimming shortened V by 0 bases and J by 5 bases, and 22 bases separated the two germline ends. Germline CDR1 and CDR2: GTSNPN and SVGIG (reference sequence). CDR3 length: 17 amino acids. The CDR3 spells CAWSVRGSPYSPETQYF. CDR3 DNA sequence: TGTGCCTGGAGTGTTCGGGGGAGCCCATACTCCCCGGAGACCCAGTACTTC.

The rearrangement joins TRBV28 to TRBJ2-7; the match to TRBD2 covers 10 bases. Per the germline V gene, CDR1 is MDHEN and CDR2 is SYDVKM. J was trimmed by 6 bases and V by 4 bases; bases with no gene match: 6. This CDR3 is built from 14 residues. CDR3 in amino acids: CASSSSGGAGEQYF. The CDR3 region has the DNA TGTGCCAGCAGTTCCAGCGGGGGGGCCGGCGAGCAGTACTTC.

In this sample, this clone turned up once. The chain recombines TRBV28 with TRBJ1-2, with a weak D call TRBD1 (6 bases). V lost 2 bases and J lost 8, with 9 bases in between. CDR3 length equals 12 residues. CDR1 is MDHEN, CDR2 SYDVKM, per germline. CDR3 coding DNA: TGTGCCAGCAGTTTAATTACAGGGGGCTACACCTTC. This sequence encodes CASSLITGGYTF.

The gene calls are TRBV4-1 and TRBJ2-1, with a tentative D call TRBD2 (6 bases). The CDR3 is made up of 15 amino acids. The V and J ends lost 1 base and 4 bases respectively, with 11 bases between them. Germline lookup yields CDR1 MGHRA and CDR2 YSYEKL. CDR3 nucleotide sequence: TGCGCCAGCAGCCAAGGGCCGGGGGTTTACAATGAGCAGTTCTTC. This sequence encodes CASSQGPGVYNEQFF.